One and the same sample provided the 15 T cell receptor beta chains below, sequenced in a study of T cells in Graves' hyperthyroidism and ophthalmopathy. TCR beta CDR3 region amplification was performed from RNA transcripts. The study used the HTBI primer set for a first-round RT-PCR of the TCR CDR3. TCRdb re-analysed the multiplex PCR reads in MiXCR, keeping a single row per CDR3 protein. Among about 590,000 distinct CDR3 sequences, around 16% were seen once, and the ten largest hold around 6.6%. The sample comprised blood. All receptors derive from a woman aged 25-40 years with Graves' hyperthyroidism.

This clonotype was seen repeatedly, ten times or more. The chain joins TRBV3-1 to TRBJ1-6, with 8 bases identical to TRBD1. This CDR3 is built from 14 residues. The J segment lost 5 bases and the V segment lost 6 bases, leaving 3 bases of the junction unmatched. Germline values: CDR1 LGHDT, CDR2 YNNKEL (reference sequence). CDR3 sequence reads: CASSPTGDNSPLHF. The CDR3 coding sequence is TGTGCCAGCAGTCCGACAGGGGATAATTCACCCCTCCACTTT.

There are many counts of this clonotype. CDR3 coding DNA: TGCAGTGCAGCGACAGGGTTCAGGGAATACGAGCAGTACTTC. Protein product: CSAATGFREYEQYF. The gene calls are TRBV20-1 and TRBJ2-7, with 7 bases lining up with TRBD1. V trimming: 6 bases; J trimming: 4 bases; junction bases outside the gene matches: 12. There are 14 residues in the CDR3. The germline V gene has CDR1 DFQATT and CDR2 SNEGSKA (reference sequence).

This clonotype was seen at least ten times. The J gene is TRBJ2-1, the V gene TRBV3-1, with 7 nucleotides matching TRBD2. There are 16 residues in the CDR3. The V gene's germline CDR1 is LGHDT and CDR2 YNNKEL (reference sequence). The trim removed 0 bases at V and 4 bases at J, leaving 6 bases unmatched. The CDR3 DNA follows: TGTGCCAGCAGCCAAGATAGCGCTAGCGGTTACAATGAGCAGTTCTTC. Its protein is CASSQDSASGYNEQFF.

This clonotype was seen repeatedly, ten times or more. The CDR3 is CASSSGQGASEQYF. CDR3 coding DNA: TGTGCCAGCAGTTCGGGACAGGGGGCCTCCGAGCAGTACTTC. This chain uses TRBV7-6 with TRBJ2-7; 12 bases align to TRBD1. In germline, CDR1 is SGHVS, CDR2 FNYEAQ. This CDR3 region has 14 residues. V lost 6 bases and J lost 6; bases outside the gene matches: 6.

The chain links TRBV4-2 to TRBJ2-1; tentatively, D is TRBD2 (6 bases). The CDR3 extends over 15 amino acids. V was cut by 1 base and J by 8 bases, with 15 bases left in between. Germline values: CDR1 LGHNA, CDR2 YNFKEQ. The CDR3 reads CASSQGTTRADEQFF. CDR3 nucleotide sequence: TGTGCCAGCAGCCAAGGGACGACTAGAGCCGATGAGCAGTTCTTC.

This clonotype has only a few counts. The chain uses TRBV5-5 and TRBJ2-2, with 8 bases fitting TRBD2. The germline V gene has CDR1 SGHKS and CDR2 YYEKEE (reference sequence). There are 17 residues in the CDR3. Trimming removed 6 bases from V and 6 bases from J; junction bases left unmatched: 16. CDR3 coding DNA: TGTGCCAGCACACGTTATAGGAGCGGGAGCTCTCCCGGGGAGCTGTTTTTT. Its protein product is CASTRYRSGSSPGELFF.

This chain uses TRBV19 with TRBJ1-5; 9 positions match TRBD1. CDR1 and CDR2 (germline): LNHDA, SQIVND (reference sequence). The ends lost 4 bases at V and 3 bases at J; junction bases unmatched: 10. The CDR3 is 17 residues long. The CDR3 region is CASSTRYGQGNNQPQHF. DNA for the CDR3: TGTGCCAGTAGTACGCGTTACGGACAGGGGAACAATCAGCCCCAGCATTTT.

The chain combines TRBV18 with TRBJ2-2; possible D gene TRBD2, 5 bases. V gave up 0 bases and J gave up 5 bases, with 7 bases separating them. The CDR3 has 14 amino acids. Germline-derived CDR1 and CDR2 are KGHSH and LQKENI. The CDR3 DNA sequence: TGTGCCAGCTCACCACCGAGGGAAACCGGGGAGCTGTTTTTT. This encodes CASSPPRETGELFF.

This clonotype showed up just a few times. A clone one base away is much larger, so this may be a read error. The gene calls are TRBV12-3 or TRBV12-4 and TRBJ2-7; TRBD1 is a possible D gene (6 bases). Trimming removed 1 base from V and 4 bases from J, with 14 bases in between. There are 15 residues in the CDR3. The CDR3 spells CASSLVGQDRYEQYF. The CDR3 DNA reads as TGTGCCAGCAGTTTAGTGGGGCAGGACAGATACGAGCAGTACTTC.

This chain joins TRBV25-1 and TRBJ1-6, with 7 bases matching TRBD1. CDR1 and CDR2 from the germline V gene are MGHDK and SYGVNS. The CDR3 is 14 amino acids. V lost 6 bases and J lost 8; bases outside the gene matches: 7. DNA of the CDR3: TGTGCCAGCAGAAAAACAGGGGATTATTCACCCCTCCACTTT. It codes for CASRKTGDYSPLHF.

This clonotype showed up many times. The chain carries TRBV7-3 and TRBJ2-5; D is unclear. The CDR3 length is 13 residues. The germline gives CDR1 SGHTA, CDR2 FQGTGA. The germline V and J ends were trimmed by 0 bases and 5 bases, with 7 bases remaining between them. Here the CDR3 reads CASSLTFEETQYF. The DNA of the CDR3 is TGTGCCAGCAGCTTAACGTTCGAGGAGACCCAGTACTTC.

This clonotype was seen at least ten times. The V gene is TRBV7-9, the J gene TRBJ1-5; D not certain. The CDR3 runs 14 residues. From germline, CDR1 is SEHNR and CDR2 FQNEAQ (reference sequence). Trimming left V 1 base short and J 6 bases short, with 10 bases between. The CDR3 nucleotides read TGTGCCAGCAGCTTAGGAGGGAGTACTCAGCCCCAGCATTTT. Protein product: CASSLGGSTQPQHF.

In this sample, this clonotype turned up many times. The rearrangement uses TRBV11-2 and TRBJ1-1; D unresolved. The germline CDR1 and CDR2 sequences are SGHAT and FQNNGV. Trimming pared 4 bases from V and 1 base from J, leaving 7 bases between. The CDR3 consists of 13 residues. CDR3 amino acids: CASSWGENTEAFF. In nucleotides, the CDR3 is TGTGCCAGCAGCTGGGGAGAGAACACTGAAGCTTTCTTT. Using reference TRBV11-2 and TRBJ1-1 for the parts outside the CDR3, the full variable domain is EAGVAQSPRYKIIEKRQSVAFWCNPISGHATLYWYQQILGQGPKLLIQFQNNGVVDDSQLPKDRFSAERLKGVDSTLKIQPAKLEDSAVYLCASSWGENTEAFFGQGTRLTVV.

This clonotype has a count of ten or more. The chain links TRBV20-1 to TRBJ2-1; 12 bases align to TRBD2. The junction had 0 bases not matched to a gene; V was cut back by 1 base and J by 2 bases. The CDR3 runs 15 residues. Germline loops: CDR1 DFQATT, CDR2 SNEGSKA (reference sequence). DNA for the CDR3: TGCAGTGCTAGAGCTAGCGGGAGGGCCTACAATGAGCAGTTCTTC. Protein sequence: CSARASGRAYNEQFF.

This clonotype was picked up many times. The chain carries TRBV27 and TRBJ2-3; D unclear. Germline V CDR1 and CDR2: MNHEY, SMNVEV (reference sequence). The V and J ends lost 0 bases and 4 bases respectively, with 5 bases between them. The CDR3 spans 13 residues. The CDR3, as DNA: TGTGCCAGCAGTTTATCGGTGGCAGATACGCAGTATTTT. Its protein product is CASSLSVADTQYF.